This T cell receptor beta chain was documented in a study of shared clonotypes between healthy human individuals. The study, taken as a whole, reports: Among a handful of donors, roughly 5% of naive CD4 clonotypes were found in common.

The CDR3 length is 15 residues. The germline V gene has CDR1 SGHRS and CDR2 YFSETQ. With regard to this clone: As yet, its antigen is unknown. A junction end diverges from the germline sequence, so it may reflect a read error.

The table came from immunoSEQ multiplex PCR; TCRdb's copy has only in-frame clones and leaves some out. The sample lists roughly 760,000 clones; around 67% were seen once. The source material was memory CD4+ T cells sorted from blood. Stated subset: CD45RA-negative fraction. The J gene is TRBJ2-3, the V gene TRBV5-1; 7 bases fit TRBD1. The source is a woman aged 30 to 39 in good health. As DNA, the CDR3 is TGCGCCAGCAGTTTGGGGGACCAGACAGGGGATACGCAGTATTTT. It specifies CASSLGDQTGDTQYF. The whole variable domain, remainder taken from reference TRBV5-1 and TRBJ2-3, is KAGVTQTPRYLIKTRGQQVTLSCSPISGHRSVSWYQQTPGQGLQFLFEYFSETQRNKGNFPGRFSGRQFSNSRSEMNVSTLELGDSALYLCASSLGDQTGDTQYFGPGTRLTVL.